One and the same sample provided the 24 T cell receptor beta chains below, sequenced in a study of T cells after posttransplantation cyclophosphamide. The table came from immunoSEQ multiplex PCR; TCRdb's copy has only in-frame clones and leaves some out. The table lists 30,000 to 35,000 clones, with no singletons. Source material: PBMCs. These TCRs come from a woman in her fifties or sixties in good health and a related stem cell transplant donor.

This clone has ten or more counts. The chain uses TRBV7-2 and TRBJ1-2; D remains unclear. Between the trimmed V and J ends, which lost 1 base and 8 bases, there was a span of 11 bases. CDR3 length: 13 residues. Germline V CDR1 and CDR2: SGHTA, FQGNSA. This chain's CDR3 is CASSLVRIGGYTF. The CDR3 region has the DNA TGTGCCAGCAGCTTAGTGCGGATAGGCGGCTACACCTTC. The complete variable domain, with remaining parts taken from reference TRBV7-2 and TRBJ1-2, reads GAGVSQSPSNKVTEKGKDVELRCDPISGHTALYWYRQSLGQGLEFLIYFQGNSAPDKSGLPSDRFSAERTGGSVSTLTIQRTQQEDSAVYLCASSLVRIGGYTFGSGTRLTVV.

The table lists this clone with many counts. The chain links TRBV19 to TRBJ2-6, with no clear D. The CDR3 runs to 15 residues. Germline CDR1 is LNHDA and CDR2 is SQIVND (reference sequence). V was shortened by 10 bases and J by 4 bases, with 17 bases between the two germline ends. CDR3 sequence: CAISPSGSGANVLTF. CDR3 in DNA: TGTGCCATTTCACCCAGTGGCTCCGGGGCCAACGTCCTGACTTTC.

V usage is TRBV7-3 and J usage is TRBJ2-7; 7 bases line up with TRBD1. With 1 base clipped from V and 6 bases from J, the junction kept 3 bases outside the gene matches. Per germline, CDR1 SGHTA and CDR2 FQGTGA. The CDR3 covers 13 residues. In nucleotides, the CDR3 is TGTGCCAGCAGCTTAAGGGCAGGGGGCGAGCAGTACTTC. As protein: CASSLRAGGEQYF.

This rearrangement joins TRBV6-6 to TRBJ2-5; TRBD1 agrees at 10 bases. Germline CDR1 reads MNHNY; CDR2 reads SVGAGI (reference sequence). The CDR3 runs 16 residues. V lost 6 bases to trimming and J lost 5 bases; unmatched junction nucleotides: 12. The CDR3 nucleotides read TGTGCCAGCAGCCCCCCCCTGGGACAGGGGCGGGAGACCCAGTACTTC. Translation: CASSPPLGQGRETQYF.

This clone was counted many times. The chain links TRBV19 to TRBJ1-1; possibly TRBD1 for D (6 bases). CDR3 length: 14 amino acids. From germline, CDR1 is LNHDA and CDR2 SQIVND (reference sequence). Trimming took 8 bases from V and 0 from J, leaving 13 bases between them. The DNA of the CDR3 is TGTGCCAGTTGGGGGGGCCCCATGAACACTGAAGCTTTCTTT. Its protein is CASWGGPMNTEAFF.

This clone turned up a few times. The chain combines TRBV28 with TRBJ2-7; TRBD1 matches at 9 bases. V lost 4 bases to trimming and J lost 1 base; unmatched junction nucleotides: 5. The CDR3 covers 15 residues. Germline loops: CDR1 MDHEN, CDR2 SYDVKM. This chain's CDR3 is CASSWGTGRSYEQYF. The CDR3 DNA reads TGTGCCAGCAGTTGGGGGACAGGGCGTTCCTACGAGCAGTACTTC.

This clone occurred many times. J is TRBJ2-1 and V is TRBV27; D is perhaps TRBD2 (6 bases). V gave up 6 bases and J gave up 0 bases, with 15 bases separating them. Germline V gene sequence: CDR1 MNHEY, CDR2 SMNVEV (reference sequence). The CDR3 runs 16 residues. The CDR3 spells CASSLPGLSSYNEQFF. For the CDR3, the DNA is TGTGCCAGCAGCCTACCGGGACTCAGCTCCTACAATGAGCAGTTCTTC.

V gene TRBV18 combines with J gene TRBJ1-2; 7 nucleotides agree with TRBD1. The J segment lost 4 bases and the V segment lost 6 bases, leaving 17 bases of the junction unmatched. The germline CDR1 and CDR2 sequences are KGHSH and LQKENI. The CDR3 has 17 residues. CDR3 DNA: TGTGCCAGCTCCCCCGACAGGGATGAATTAGGCTTCTATGGCTACACCTTC. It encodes CASSPDRDELGFYGYTF.

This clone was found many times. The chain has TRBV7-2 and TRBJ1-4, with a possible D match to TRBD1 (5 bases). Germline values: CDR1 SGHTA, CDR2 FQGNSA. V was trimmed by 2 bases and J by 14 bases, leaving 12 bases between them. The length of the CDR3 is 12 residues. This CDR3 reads CASSLMDQGLFF. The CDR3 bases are TGTGCCAGCAGCTTAATGGATCAGGGTCTGTTTTTT.

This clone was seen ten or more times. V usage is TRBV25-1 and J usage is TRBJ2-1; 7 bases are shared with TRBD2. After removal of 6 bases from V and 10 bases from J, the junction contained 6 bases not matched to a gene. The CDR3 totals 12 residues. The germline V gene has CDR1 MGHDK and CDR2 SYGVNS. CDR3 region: CASSRGGREQFF. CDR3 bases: TGTGCCAGCAGCCGCGGGGGACGGGAGCAGTTCTTC.

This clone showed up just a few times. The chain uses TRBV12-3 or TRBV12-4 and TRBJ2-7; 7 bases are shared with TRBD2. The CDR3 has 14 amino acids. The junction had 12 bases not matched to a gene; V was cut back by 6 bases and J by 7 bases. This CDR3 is CASRRRDYGAEQYF. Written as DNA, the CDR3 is TGTGCCAGCAGAAGGAGGGACTATGGTGCGGAGCAGTACTTC.

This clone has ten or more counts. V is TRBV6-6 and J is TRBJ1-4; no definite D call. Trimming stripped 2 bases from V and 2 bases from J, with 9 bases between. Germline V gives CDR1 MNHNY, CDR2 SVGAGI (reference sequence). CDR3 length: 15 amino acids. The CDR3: CASSYPPGTNEKLFF. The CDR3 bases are TGTGCCAGCAGTTACCCCCCCGGGACTAATGAAAAACTGTTTTTT.

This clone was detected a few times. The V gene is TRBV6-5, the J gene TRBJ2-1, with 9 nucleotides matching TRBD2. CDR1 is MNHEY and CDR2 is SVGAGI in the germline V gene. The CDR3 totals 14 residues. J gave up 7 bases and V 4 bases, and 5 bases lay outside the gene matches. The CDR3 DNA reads TGTGCCAGCAGTTCCTCGGGACTAGCAAATGAGCAGTTCTTC. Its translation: CASSSSGLANEQFF.

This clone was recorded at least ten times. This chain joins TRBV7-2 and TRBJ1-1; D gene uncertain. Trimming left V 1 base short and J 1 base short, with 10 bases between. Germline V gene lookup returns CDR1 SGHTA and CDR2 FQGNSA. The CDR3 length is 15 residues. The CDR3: CASSLVGGGNTEAFF. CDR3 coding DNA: TGTGCCAGCAGCTTAGTAGGCGGCGGGAACACTGAAGCTTTCTTT.

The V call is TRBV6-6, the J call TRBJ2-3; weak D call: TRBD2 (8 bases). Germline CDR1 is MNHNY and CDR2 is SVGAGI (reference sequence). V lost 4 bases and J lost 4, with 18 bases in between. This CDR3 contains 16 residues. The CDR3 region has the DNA TGTGCCAGCAGTTTGGGAAGGGGGCGGGAGGCAGATACGCAGTATTTT. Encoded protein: CASSLGRGREADTQYF.

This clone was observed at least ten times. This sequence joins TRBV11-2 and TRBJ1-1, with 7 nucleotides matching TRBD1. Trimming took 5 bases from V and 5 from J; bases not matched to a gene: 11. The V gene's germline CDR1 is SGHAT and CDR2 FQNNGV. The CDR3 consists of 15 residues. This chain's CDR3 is CASSPTGRGRTEAFF. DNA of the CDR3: TGTGCCAGCAGCCCGACAGGGAGGGGAAGGACTGAAGCTTTCTTT.

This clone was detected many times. CDR3 region: CASSLDQGQPQHF. In DNA form, the CDR3 reads TGCGCCAGCAGCTTGGATCAGGGCCAGCCCCAGCATTTT. V is TRBV5-1 and J is TRBJ1-5; tentative D call: TRBD1 (5 bases). Deletions cut 0 bases from V and 7 bases from J, with 8 bases between. CDR1 is SGHRS and CDR2 is YFSETQ in the germline V gene. The CDR3 is 13 amino acids.

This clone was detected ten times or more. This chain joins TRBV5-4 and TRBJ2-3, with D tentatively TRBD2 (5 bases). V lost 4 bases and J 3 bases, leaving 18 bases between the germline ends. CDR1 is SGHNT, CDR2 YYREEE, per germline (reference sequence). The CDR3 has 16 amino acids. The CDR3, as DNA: TGTGCCAGCAGCCCGGGGTGGGCAACTCGTACAGATACGCAGTATTTT. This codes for CASSPGWATRTDTQYF.

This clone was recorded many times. The CDR3 loop is CASSLGARNEQFF. Written as DNA, the CDR3 is TGTGCCAGCAGTCTCGGTGCTCGCAATGAGCAGTTCTTC. The chain employs TRBV5-6 and TRBJ2-1; D is undetermined. From germline, CDR1 is SGHDT and CDR2 YYEEEE. The CDR3 has 13 amino acids. Trimming removed 5 bases from V and 6 bases from J, with 12 bases in between.

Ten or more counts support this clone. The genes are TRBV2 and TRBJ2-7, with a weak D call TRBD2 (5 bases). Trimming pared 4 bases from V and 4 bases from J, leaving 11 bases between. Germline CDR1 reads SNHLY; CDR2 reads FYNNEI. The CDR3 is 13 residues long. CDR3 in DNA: TGTGCCAGCAGTGTGTTTAGGACTTACGAGCAGTACTTC. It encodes CASSVFRTYEQYF.

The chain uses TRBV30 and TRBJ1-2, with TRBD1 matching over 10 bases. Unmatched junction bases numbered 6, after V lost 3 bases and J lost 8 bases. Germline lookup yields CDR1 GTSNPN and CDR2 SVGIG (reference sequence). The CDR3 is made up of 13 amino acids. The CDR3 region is CAWRRQGAFGYTF. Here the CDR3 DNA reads TGTGCCTGGAGAAGACAGGGGGCCTTCGGCTACACCTTC. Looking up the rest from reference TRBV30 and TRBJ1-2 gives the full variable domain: SQTIHQWPATLVQPVGSPLSLECTVEGTSNPNLYWYRQAAGRGLQLLFYSVGIGQISSEVPQNLSASRPQDRQFILSSKKLLLSDSGFYLCAWRRQGAFGYTFGSGTRLTVV.

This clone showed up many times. CDR3 in amino acids: CASSGPSRGNEQFF. The CDR3 DNA follows: TGCGCCAGCAGTGGCCCTAGTCGGGGCAATGAGCAGTTCTTC. The chain is built from TRBV10-2 and TRBJ2-1, with D perhaps TRBD2 (5 bases). With 4 bases removed from V and 6 bases from J, the gap between germline ends came to 13 bases. The CDR3 totals 14 residues. Germline-derived CDR1 and CDR2 are WSHSY and SAAADI.

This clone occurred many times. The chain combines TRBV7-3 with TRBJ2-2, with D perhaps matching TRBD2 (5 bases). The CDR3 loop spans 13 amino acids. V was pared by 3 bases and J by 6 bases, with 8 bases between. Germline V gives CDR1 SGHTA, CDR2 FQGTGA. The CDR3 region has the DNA TGTGCCAGCAGCTTCGAGGGCTCCGGGGAGCTGTTTTTT. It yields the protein CASSFEGSGELFF.

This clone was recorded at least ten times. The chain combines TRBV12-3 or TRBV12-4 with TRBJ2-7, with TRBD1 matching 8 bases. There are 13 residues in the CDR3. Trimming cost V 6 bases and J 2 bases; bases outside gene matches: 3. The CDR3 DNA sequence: TGTGCCAGCAGACCGACAGGGGCCTACGAGCAGTACTTC. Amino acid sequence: CASRPTGAYEQYF.